This is a list of T cell receptor beta chains from one sample in a study of OX40 agonist ivuxolimab in advanced cancers. The method was immunoSEQ multiplex PCR; TCRdb's version includes in-frame clones alone and lacks a portion of them. The sample records 89,000 or so clones, around 88% being singletons. Sequences were derived from CD4+ or CD8+ T cells sorted from blood, sampled in a trial of the OX40 agonist ivuxolimab. The receptor set was obtained from an adult with an advanced solid tumor such as melanoma, head and neck, liver or kidney cancer. Each CDR3 is given with its conserved first and last residue. The order of the fields is V gene, D gene, clone size, J gene, CDR3 DNA, CDR3 protein. D genes are given only for firm matches. Rows give clone size only sometimes, using once, few, many, or a class for an expanded clone.

>TRBV7-8|.|.|TRBJ1-1
TGTGCCAGCAGCTTAGCTCGGACGGGAGGGACTGAAGCTTTCTTT
CASSLARTGGTEAFF
>TRBV7-6|.|many|TRBJ1-5
TGTGCCAGCAGCTCCGACGTTTCTCAGCCCCAGCATTTT
CASSSDVSQPQHF
>TRBV4-2|.|once|TRBJ1-5
TGTGCCAGCAGCCAAGACCCAGGGGCGGGTCAGCCCCAGCATTTT
CASSQDPGAGQPQHF
>TRBV7-9|TRBD1|.|TRBJ1-3
TGTGCCAGCAGCTTCCAGGGGGCTGGAAACACCATATATTTT
CASSFQGAGNTIYF
>TRBV5-3|TRBD2|.|TRBJ2-4
TGTGCCAGAAGCTTGTCCCCACTGGGCACTAGCGGTTTACGCTCAGCCAAAAACATTCAGTACTTC
CARSLSPLGTSGLRSAKNIQYF
>TRBV25-1|TRBD2|.|TRBJ2-3
TGTGCCAGCTCCCCCGAGGGGCGTCTAGCGGAGCGAAATACGCAGTATTTT
CASSPEGRLAERNTQYF
>TRBV7-2|.|.|TRBJ1-2
TGTGCCAGCACCCTCCAAAGCCCGGGCCTGGGCTACACCTTC
CASTLQSPGLGYTF
>TRBV5-8|.|.|TRBJ2-1
TGTGCCAGCAGCTTGGAGTGGAGGGCAAATGAGCAGTTCTTC
CASSLEWRANEQFF
>TRBV29-1|.|once|TRBJ2-7
TGCAGCGTTGATTTATGGGGAGGCTACGAGCAGTACTTC
CSVDLWGGYEQYF
>TRBV29-1|TRBD2|.|TRBJ2-1
TGCAGCGCCTCCTCCGGGACTAGTATGTTCTTC
CSASSGTSMFF
>TRBV5-1|.|once|TRBJ2-5
TGCGCCAGCAGCTTGTTTGTCGGAGAGACCCAGTACTTC
CASSLFVGETQYF
>TRBV18|.|.|TRBJ2-7
TGTGCCAGCTCACCAGGCCAGGTGTTTGCGGGCATTAAGTCCTACGAGCAGTACTTC
CASSPGQVFAGIKSYEQYF
>TRBV2|TRBD1|once|TRBJ1-1
TGTGCCAGCAGCGGACAGGGCGGCGGCACTGAAGCTTTCTTT
CASSGQGGGTEAFF
>TRBV6-1|.|.|TRBJ2-5
TGTGCCAGCAAATATAACAGGGACCAAGAGACCCAGTACTTC
CASKYNRDQETQYF
>TRBV4-1|TRBD2|.|TRBJ2-3
TGCGCCAGCAGCCAAGGCGGGAGAGAAGTAACAGATACGCAGTATTTT
CASSQGGREVTDTQYF
>TRBV25-1|.|.|TRBJ1-3
TGTGCCAGTTGTTCCTCTGGAAACACCATATATTTT
CASCSSGNTIYF
>TRBV7-3|.|.|TRBJ1-1
TGTGCCAGCAGCTTATTACCCCGGGGGGGAGCTTTCTTT
CASSLLPRGGAFF
>TRBV27|TRBD2|.|TRBJ2-2
TGTGCCAGCAGCGACCCAAAACTAGCGGGAGGCCGTCGCACCGGGGAGCTGTTTTTT
CASSDPKLAGGRRTGELFF
>TRBV7-2|.|.|TRBJ2-7
TGTGCCAGCAGCCCCCGGGACTGGGCGAGGGAGCAGTACTTC
CASSPRDWAREQYF
>TRBV9|TRBD1|.|TRBJ1-2
TGTGCCAGCAGCTCACGGGACAGGTCAGGTGGCTACACCTTC
CASSSRDRSGGYTF
>TRBV5-6|TRBD2|.|TRBJ2-7
TGTGCCAGCAGCTCCCGCGCAAACTTAGCGGGAAGGATCTACGAGCAGTACTTC
CASSSRANLAGRIYEQYF
>TRBV5-5|.|.|TRBJ2-3
TGTGCCAGCAGCCCAGATTTGAATACGCAGTATTTT
CASSPDLNTQYF
>TRBV28|.|.|TRBJ1-1
TGTGCCAGCAGCAGCAACACTGAAGCTTTCTTT
CASSSNTEAFF
>TRBV6-1|TRBD1|once|TRBJ2-5
TGTGCCAGCAGTCTTACGACAGGGATGGAGACCCAGTACTTC
CASSLTTGMETQYF
>TRBV27|TRBD2|.|TRBJ2-1
TGTGCCAGGACTAGCGGGAGTCCCTCTTCCTACAATGAGCAGTTCTTC
CARTSGSPSSYNEQFF
>TRBV7-3|TRBD1|.|TRBJ2-1
TGTGCCAGCAGCATTAACAGGGGTACCTACAATGAGCAGTTCTTC
CASSINRGTYNEQFF
>TRBV12-5|TRBD2|.|TRBJ2-3
TGTGCTAGTGGTTTGAATGGACTAGCAGCAGATACGCAGTATTTT
CASGLNGLAADTQYF
>TRBV30|TRBD1|.|TRBJ1-6
TGTGCCTGGAGTGTACTGGACAGGGCGAATTCACCCCTCCACTTT
CAWSVLDRANSPLHF
>TRBV28|TRBD1|.|TRBJ2-5
TGTGCCAGCTCCGGACAGGGGGCCGATGGGACCCAGTACTTC
CASSGQGADGTQYF
>TRBV15|.|.|TRBJ2-6
TGTGCCACCAGCAGAGATAGGCAGCCTGGGGCCAACGTCCTGACTTTC
CATSRDRQPGANVLTF